Listed below are T cell receptor beta chains from one sample, sequenced in a study of cytomegalovirus exposure and HLA in healthy donors. Profiled with immunoSEQ multiplex PCR; TCRdb holds only in-frame clones, not every one. The profile shows about 140,000 clones, 70% to 85% of them singletons. Sequenced material: PBMCs. These receptors all come from a woman aged 45 to 65 in good health and CMV-seropositive. The CDR3 runs from the conserved cysteine through the conserved F or W. A D gene is named only where the DNA matches it firmly.

CDR3 protein: CASSLGTVYEQYF; CDR3 DNA: TGTGCCAGCAGTTTAGGGACAGTCTACGAGCAGTACTTC; D gene: TRBD1; V gene: TRBV28; J gene: TRBJ2-7
CDR3 protein: CASSLTISGANVLTF; CDR3 DNA: TGTGCCAGCAGCTTAACCATCTCTGGGGCCAACGTCCTGACTTTC; D gene: NA; V gene: TRBV7-3; J gene: TRBJ2-6
CDR3 protein: CASSGTSGGGFADTQYF; CDR3 DNA: TGTGCCAGCAGTGGGACTAGCGGGGGGGGGTTTGCAGATACGCAGTATTTT; D gene: TRBD2; V gene: TRBV2; J gene: TRBJ2-3
CDR3 protein: CASSWTANSPLHF; CDR3 DNA: TGTGCCAGCAGCTGGACAGCTAATTCACCCCTCCACTTT; D gene: NA; V gene: TRBV11-3; J gene: TRBJ1-6
CDR3 protein: CASKREGGANYGYTF; CDR3 DNA: TGTGCCTCGAAGAGGGAAGGGGGCGCCAACTATGGCTACACCTTC; D gene: TRBD1; V gene: TRBV10-3; J gene: TRBJ1-2
CDR3 protein: CASSLAQGAAGELFF; CDR3 DNA: TGCGCCAGCAGCTTGGCCCAGGGGGCCGCCGGGGAGCTGTTTTTT; D gene: TRBD1; V gene: TRBV5-1; J gene: TRBJ2-2
CDR3 protein: CASSQDMREQYF; CDR3 DNA: TGCGCCAGCAGCCAAGATATGCGGGAGCAGTACTTC; D gene: NA; V gene: TRBV4-1; J gene: TRBJ2-7
CDR3 protein: CASTPSQGPRDGYTF; CDR3 DNA: TGTGCCAGCACCCCTTCCCAGGGGCCTCGTGATGGCTACACCTTC; D gene: NA; V gene: TRBV27; J gene: TRBJ1-2
CDR3 protein: CASSTERQATEAFF; CDR3 DNA: TGTGCCAGTAGTACGGAGCGACAGGCCACTGAAGCTTTCTTT; D gene: NA; V gene: TRBV19; J gene: TRBJ1-1
CDR3 protein: CASSELQPQHF; CDR3 DNA: TGTGCCAGCAGTGAACTACAGCCCCAGCATTTT; D gene: NA; V gene: TRBV6-1; J gene: TRBJ1-5
CDR3 protein: CASSFNRPNQPQHF; CDR3 DNA: TGTGCCAGCAGCTTCAACAGACCGAATCAGCCCCAGCATTTT; D gene: NA; V gene: TRBV5-8; J gene: TRBJ1-5